Listed here are 20 T cell receptor beta chains from one sample, sequenced in a study of blood T cell repertoires in COVID-19. Repertoires were generated with immunoSEQ multiplex PCR, while TCRdb's copy carries only in-frame clones and drops some. The table shows around 350,000 clones, with 70% to 90% occurring only once. The specimen was peripheral blood. These receptors all stem from a human donor in a cohort sampled during active COVID-19.

The J gene is TRBJ2-5, the V gene TRBV30; possibly TRBD2 for D (5 bases). Germline V gene data show CDR1 as GTSNPN and CDR2 as SVGIG (reference sequence). CDR3 size: 13 residues. Trimming cost V 1 base and J 5 bases, with 11 bases left between them. DNA of the CDR3: TGTGCCTGGAGTGCACGAGGGCGGGAGACCCAGTACTTC. Protein: CAWSARGRETQYF.

The genes are TRBV7-9 and TRBJ2-1, with 7 nucleotides matching TRBD1. V lost 1 base, J lost 6 bases, and 12 bases stayed unmatched. This CDR3 contains 17 residues. Germline V gives CDR1 SEHNR, CDR2 FQNEAQ (reference sequence). The CDR3 is CASSLGKIGQGVNEQFF. CDR3 bases: TGTGCCAGCAGCTTAGGGAAAATCGGGCAGGGGGTCAATGAGCAGTTCTTC.

The chain recombines TRBV7-8 with TRBJ2-5; a possible D gene is TRBD2 (5 bases). This CDR3 region has 15 residues. Trimming shortened V by 5 bases and J by 5 bases, and 18 bases separated the two germline ends. Germline CDR1 reads SGHVS; CDR2 reads FQNEAQ. Here the CDR3 DNA reads TGTGCCAGCAGCCACAAGGAGACTACCGCTGAGACCCAGTACTTC. Protein product: CASSHKETTAETQYF.

The chain uses TRBV14 and TRBJ1-6, with D maybe TRBD1 (5 bases). This CDR3 region has 15 residues. The V end lost 2 bases, the J end lost 7 bases, and 12 bases lay between the germline ends. Germline assignment: CDR1 SGHDN and CDR2 FVKESK. Written as DNA, the CDR3 is TGTGCCAGCAGCCAAAACCGACAGCACAATTCACCCCTCCACTTT. It codes for CASSQNRQHNSPLHF.

The chain couples TRBV12-5 to TRBJ1-2, with 7 bases that match TRBD1. CDR3 size: 13 residues. J was trimmed by 8 bases and V by 7 bases; bases with no gene match: 10. Germline values: CDR1 LGHNT, CDR2 FRNRAP. DNA of the CDR3: TGTGCTAGTGTTACAAAGGGGGCGGAGGGCTACACCTTC. Amino acids: CASVTKGAEGYTF.

The genes are TRBV30 and TRBJ2-2, with 8 bases fitting TRBD2. This CDR3 has 17 residues. Unmatched junction bases numbered 6, after V lost 0 bases and J lost 0 bases. Germline V gene data show CDR1 as GTSNPN and CDR2 as SVGIG (reference sequence). The CDR3 nucleotides are TGTGCCTGGAGTGTCAAGCGGGGGCCGACGAACACCGGGGAGCTGTTTTTT. It translates to CAWSVKRGPTNTGELFF. Based on the CDR3 plus reference TRBV30 and TRBJ2-2, the full variable domain is SQTIHQWPATLVQPVGSPLSLECTVEGTSNPNLYWYRQAAGRGLQLLFYSVGIGQISSEVPQNLSASRPQDRQFILSSKKLLLSDSGFYLCAWSVKRGPTNTGELFFGEGSRLTVL.

The rearrangement joins TRBV3-1 (or the pseudogene TRBV3-2) to TRBJ2-4; 7 bases agree with TRBD1. The CDR3 contains 15 residues. The V gene's germline CDR1 is LGHDT and CDR2 YNNKEL (reference sequence). The ends lost 4 bases at V and 6 bases at J; junction bases unmatched: 9. The CDR3 is CASSPSFGTANIQYF. DNA of the CDR3: TGTGCCAGCAGCCCGTCTTTCGGGACAGCAAACATTCAGTACTTC.

This clone was found a few times. V gene TRBV6-5 combines with J gene TRBJ2-2; 9 bases agree with TRBD1. CDR1 MNHEY and CDR2 SVGAGI come from the germline V gene. CDR3 length: 16 amino acids. After removal of 4 bases from V and 8 bases from J, the junction contained 11 bases not matched to a gene. Written as DNA, the CDR3 is TGTGCCAGCAGTTCATCTCTACAGGGGGCTCGAGGGGAGCTGTTTTTT. Amino acids: CASSSSLQGARGELFF.

In its sample, this clone was seen once. The chain is built from TRBV18 and TRBJ2-7, with 7 bases aligning to TRBD2. Looked up from germline, CDR1 is KGHSH and CDR2 is LQKENI. V was clipped by 6 bases and J by 4 bases; unmatched bases: 3. This CDR3 has 12 residues. This chain's CDR3 is CASSQGGYEQYF. The CDR3 nucleotides are TGTGCCAGCTCCCAGGGAGGGTACGAGCAGTACTTC.

This CDR3 reads CASSFRRAGGYTF. The CDR3 DNA reads as TGTGCCAGCAGCTTTAGGAGGGCCGGTGGCTACACCTTC. J is TRBJ1-2 and V is TRBV5-6, with unresolved D. With 2 bases removed from V and 7 bases from J, the gap between germline ends came to 12 bases. Germline V lookup: CDR1 SGHDT, CDR2 YYEEEE. The CDR3 loop spans 13 amino acids.

The chain employs TRBV30 and TRBJ1-4, with D possibly TRBD1 on 6 matching bases. Trimming cost V 7 bases and J 4 bases, with 22 bases left between them. The CDR3 has 16 amino acids. Germline values: CDR1 GTSNPN, CDR2 SVGIG (reference sequence). CDR3 region: CASMAGTFGYNEKLFF. CDR3 DNA: TGTGCCTCCATGGCAGGGACATTCGGATATAATGAAAAACTGTTTTTT.

V gene TRBV2 combines with J gene TRBJ2-3, with 9 bases lining up with TRBD2. The V and J ends lost 1 base and 6 bases, in that order; junction bases with no gene match: 5. The CDR3 has 15 amino acids. Germline assignment: CDR1 SNHLY and CDR2 FYNNEI. The DNA of the CDR3 is TGTGCCAGCAGTGAAGTCCTAGCGGGATGGGATACGCAGTATTTT. This sequence encodes CASSEVLAGWDTQYF. The full variable domain, completed using reference TRBV2 and TRBJ2-3, is EPEVTQTPSHQVTQMGQEVILRCVPISNHLYFYWYRQILGQKVEFLVSFYNNEISEKSEIFDDQFSVERPDGSNFTLKIRSTKLEDSAMYFCASSEVLAGWDTQYFGPGTRLTVL.

The chain links TRBV5-1 to TRBJ2-6; D is perhaps TRBD2 (5 bases). V shed 6 bases and J shed 0 bases, with 13 bases lying between them. Germline lookup yields CDR1 SGHRS and CDR2 YFSETQ. The CDR3 has 16 amino acids. CDR3 bases: TGCGCCAGCACCGAGGGCCGATCCTCTGGGGCCAACGTCCTGACTTTC. Translation: CASTEGRSSGANVLTF.

The rearrangement joins TRBV10-3 to TRBJ2-3; 13 nucleotides agree with TRBD2. V lost 0 bases and J lost 3; bases outside the gene matches: 9. This CDR3 comprises 19 residues. Germline V gene data show CDR1 as ENHRY and CDR2 as SYGVKD. CDR3 sequence: CAISESLPTSGGATDTQYF. In DNA form, the CDR3 reads TGTGCCATCAGTGAGTCGCTCCCTACTAGCGGGGGGGCAACAGATACGCAGTATTTT.

This chain connects TRBV28 to TRBJ2-3; 9 bases agree with TRBD2. This CDR3 spans 15 amino acids. CDR1 is MDHEN and CDR2 is SYDVKM in the germline V gene. The J segment lost 1 base and the V segment lost 5 bases, leaving 4 bases of the junction unmatched. The CDR3, as DNA: TGTGCCAGCAGTACCTTAGCGGGGGGCACAGATACGCAGTATTTT. Residues: CASSTLAGGTDTQYF.

The chain combines TRBV5-1 with TRBJ1-3; D ambiguous. Deletions cut 3 bases from V and 4 bases from J, with 11 bases between. Germline V lookup: CDR1 SGHRS, CDR2 YFSETQ. The CDR3 loop spans 14 amino acids. The CDR3 nucleotides read TGCGCCAGCAGCTGGGGTACGGGGGGAAACACCATATATTTT. It specifies CASSWGTGGNTIYF.

The chain employs TRBV3-1 (or the pseudogene TRBV3-2) and TRBJ1-1, with D possibly matching TRBD1 (6 bases). The CDR3 contains 13 residues. Trimming left V 7 bases short and J 11 bases short, with 20 bases between. CDR1 is LGHDT and CDR2 is YNNKEL in the germline V gene (reference sequence). The CDR3, as DNA: TGTGCCAGCATTAGGGGGTCGGACTCAGCTGCTTTCTTT. It is translated as CASIRGSDSAAFF.

The gene calls are TRBV4-1 and TRBJ2-6; D gene uncertain. Germline V CDR1 and CDR2: MGHRA, YSYEKL. This CDR3 region has 15 residues. Trimming removed 1 base from V and 5 bases from J, with 9 bases in between. CDR3 nucleotides: TGCGCCAGCAGCCAAGTTACCGGTAGGGCCAACGTCCTGACTTTC. It yields the protein CASSQVTGRANVLTF.

The chain combines TRBV5-8 with TRBJ2-7, with no clear D. This CDR3 contains 15 residues. Germline V lookup: CDR1 SGHTS, CDR2 YDEGEE. The V end lost 4 bases, the J end lost 0 bases, and 14 bases lay between the germline ends. The CDR3 region is CASSEDFLSSYEQYF. The CDR3 nucleotides read TGTGCCAGCAGCGAGGATTTTTTGAGCTCCTACGAGCAGTACTTC. The full variable domain, rest sourced from reference TRBV5-8 and TRBJ2-7, is EAGVTQSPTHLIKTRGQQATLRCSPISGHTSVYWYQQALGLGLQFLLWYDEGEERNRGNFPPRFSGRQFPNYSSELNVNALELEDSALYLCASSEDFLSSYEQYFGPGTRLTVT.

This clone was counted between two and nine times. This sequence joins TRBV7-9 and TRBJ1-3, with 11 bases that match TRBD1. Germline loops: CDR1 SEHNR, CDR2 FQNEAQ (reference sequence). This CDR3 comprises 16 residues. Losses at the gene ends were 5 bases for V and 4 bases for J; bases not matched to a gene: 7. Here the CDR3 reads CASSVAGQGGGNTIYF. In DNA, the CDR3 is TGTGCCAGCAGCGTCGCGGGACAGGGGGGAGGAAACACCATATATTTT. The whole variable domain, filled in from reference TRBV7-9 and TRBJ1-3, reads DTGVSQNPRHKITKRGQNVTFRCDPISEHNRLYWYRQTLGQGPEFLTYFQNEAQLEKSRLLSDRFSAERPKGSFSTLEIQRTEQGDSAMYLCASSVAGQGGGNTIYFGEGSWLTVV.